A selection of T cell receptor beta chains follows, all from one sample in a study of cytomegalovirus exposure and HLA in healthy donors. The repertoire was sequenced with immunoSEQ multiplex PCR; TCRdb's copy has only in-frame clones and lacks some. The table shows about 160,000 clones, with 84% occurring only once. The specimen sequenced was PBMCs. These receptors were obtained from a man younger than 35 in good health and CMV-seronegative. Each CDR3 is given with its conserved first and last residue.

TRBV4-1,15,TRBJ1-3,CASSQVDRGENTIYF
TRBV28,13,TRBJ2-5,CASTPRNQETQYF
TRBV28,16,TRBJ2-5,CASSLSDTRYQETQYF
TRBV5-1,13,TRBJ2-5,CASSLDGEETQYF
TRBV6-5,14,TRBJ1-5,CASSERRGNQPQHF
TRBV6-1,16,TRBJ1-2,CASREEPGQQSGGYTF
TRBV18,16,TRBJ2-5,CASSPGTTGPSETQYF
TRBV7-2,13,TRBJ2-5,CASSPTKGETQYF
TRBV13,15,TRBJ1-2,CASSASGGGWNGYTF
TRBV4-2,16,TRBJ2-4,CASSQDLGAGQNIQYF
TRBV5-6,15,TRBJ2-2,CASSTYRGFTGELFF
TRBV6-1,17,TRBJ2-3,CASSETLQVQGTDTQYF
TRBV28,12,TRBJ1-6,CASIYRNSPLHF